A selection of T cell receptor beta chains follows, all from one sample in a study of cytomegalovirus exposure and HLA in healthy donors. Measured with immunoSEQ multiplex PCR; TCRdb has only the in-frame clones, and not every one. The sample has approximately 150,000 clones; over 75% are singletons. The sample was PBMCs. These receptors were taken from a man aged 35 to 55 in good health and CMV-seropositive. Both conserved end residues are part of each CDR3. The D gene is left open where the match is weak. Clone size is stated in some rows and not others, as once, few, many or a class when expanded.

cdr3_nt	cdr3_aa	j_call	v_call	clone_size	d_call
TGTGCCAGCTCACCCGGGACAGGATCCCACAGATATGGCTACACCTTC	CASSPGTGSHRYGYTF	TRBJ1-2	TRBV18	-	TRBD1
TGCGCCAGCAGCTTGGGGACAGGGCCGGCGTACGAGCAGTACTTC	CASSLGTGPAYEQYF	TRBJ2-7	TRBV5-1	-	TRBD1
TGTGCCAGCAGCCCAACTCAAGGGACAGGGAAGAATTACGAGCAGTACTTC	CASSPTQGTGKNYEQYF	TRBJ2-7	TRBV28	-	TRBD1
TGCGCCAGCAGCCAAGGGACTAGCGCCTCCTACAATGAGCAGTTCTTC	CASSQGTSASYNEQFF	TRBJ2-1	TRBV4-1	-	TRBD2
TGTGCCTGCCAGCGGGAGGAATACTACGAGCAGTACTTC	CACQREEYYEQYF	TRBJ2-7	TRBV27	few	TRBD2
TGCGCCAGCAGCTTGGCCCCGCAGGGGGCCTACAATGAGCAGTTCTTC	CASSLAPQGAYNEQFF	TRBJ2-1	TRBV5-1	-	TRBD1
TGCGCCAGCAGTAAACAGGGGTTCACCGGGGAGCTGTTTTTT	CASSKQGFTGELFF	TRBJ2-2	TRBV10-2	-	TRBD1
TGTGCCAGCAGGGAAGGACTAGCGGCCCGCACAGATACGCAGTATTTT	CASREGLAARTDTQYF	TRBJ2-3	TRBV11-3	once	TRBD2
TGCAGCGTTGGACAGGGGGGGGGAAGGGAAAAACTGTTTTTT	CSVGQGGGREKLFF	TRBJ1-4	TRBV29-1	-	TRBD1
TGTGCCAGCAGTTACTGGAACAGGGGAAGGGAGACCCAGTACTTC	CASSYWNRGRETQYF	TRBJ2-5	TRBV6-5	-	TRBD1
TGCGCCAGCAGTGATGCCCCACTTCTCCCGGCTAGCCGCGGAGATACGCAGTATTTT	CASSDAPLLPASRGDTQYF	TRBJ2-3	TRBV10-2	-	-
TGCGCCAGCGGCTGGACAGGAGGCGGTGAGCAGTTCTTC	CASGWTGGGEQFF	TRBJ2-1	TRBV4-1	-	TRBD1
TGTGCCAGCAGCAAACAGTTTCCGGGACAGGGGGCCAACGAGCAGTACTTC	CASSKQFPGQGANEQYF	TRBJ2-7	TRBV21-1	few	-
TGTGCCAGTACCTCAGGGGGCGCGGGCACCGGGGAGCTGTTTTTT	CASTSGGAGTGELFF	TRBJ2-2	TRBV19	-	TRBD1
TGTGCCAGCAGTGAATTTCGGGGATTGGAGCAGTTCTTC	CASSEFRGLEQFF	TRBJ2-1	TRBV25-1	-	-
TGTGCCAGCAGTTTATGGGACAGGGGGATGCTTGAGTTGTCCTACGAGCAGTACTTC	CASSLWDRGMLELSYEQYF	TRBJ2-7	TRBV28	-	TRBD1
TGTGCCAGCAGCTTAGGACAGAGTGGGCAGTACTTC	CASSLGQSGQYF	TRBJ2-7	TRBV7-9	-	-
TGTGCCTGGGCGGGACAGGGAACGTCACCCCTCCACTTT	CAWAGQGTSPLHF	TRBJ1-6	TRBV30	-	TRBD1
TGTGCCACCACGACTAGCGGGGTCAACAATGAGCAGTTCTTC	CATTTSGVNNEQFF	TRBJ2-1	TRBV27	-	TRBD2
TGTGCCAGCAGCGGAGGGGCGGGGGGACTAGCGGGAGAAGAGACCCAGTACTTC	CASSGGAGGLAGEETQYF	TRBJ2-5	TRBV9	-	TRBD2
TGTGCCAGCAGCGAAGATCAGGGGACGGGGACCCAGTACTTC	CASSEDQGTGTQYF	TRBJ2-5	TRBV9	-	-
TGCGCCAGCAGCCAAGAGGGGGGGGGCCGTTGGGGTGAAAAACTGTTTTTT	CASSQEGGGRWGEKLFF	TRBJ1-4	TRBV4-1	-	-
TGTGCCAGCAGCCAATCGGGGACAAGAGATACGCAGTATTTT	CASSQSGTRDTQYF	TRBJ2-3	TRBV16	-	-
TGTGCCAGCAGCGCCTTAGCGGGAGGGGGAGAGACCCAGTACTTC	CASSALAGGGETQYF	TRBJ2-5	TRBV9	-	TRBD2
TGTGCCAGCAGCCAAGGAAACAGCTACTATGGCTACACCTTC	CASSQGNSYYGYTF	TRBJ1-2	TRBV14	-	-
TGTGCCAGCAGCTCCGGGACTAGCCTCACCTACGAGCAGTACTTC	CASSSGTSLTYEQYF	TRBJ2-7	TRBV28	once	TRBD2
TGTGCCAGTAGTATAGATCTAGAAACCTACGAGCAGTACTTC	CASSIDLETYEQYF	TRBJ2-7	TRBV19	-	-
TGTGCCAGCAGCCAAGGCGGCGGGCAAGCTAACTATGGCTACACCTTC	CASSQGGGQANYGYTF	TRBJ1-2	TRBV14	-	-
TGTGCCAGCAGTTTGGGAGGGCAGTTTGAAAAACTGTTTTTT	CASSLGGQFEKLFF	TRBJ1-4	TRBV28	few	-
TGTGCCATCCAGGGACAGGGCACTGAAGCTTTCTTT	CAIQGQGTEAFF	TRBJ1-1	TRBV28	-	TRBD1
TGTGCCAGCTCACCACAAGGACTAGCGATGAACACCGGGGAGCTGTTTTTT	CASSPQGLAMNTGELFF	TRBJ2-2	TRBV18	-	TRBD2
TGTGCCAGCAGCTACCTATCGTACGAGCAGTACTTC	CASSYLSYEQYF	TRBJ2-7	TRBV5-4	-	-
TGTGCCAGCAGCTTAGATCGCGGGAGCGGGAATGAGCAGTTCTTC	CASSLDRGSGNEQFF	TRBJ2-1	TRBV7-3	-	TRBD2
TGTGCCAGCAGCTCGGGGACAGGGAGCACAGATACGCAGTATTTT	CASSSGTGSTDTQYF	TRBJ2-3	TRBV7-3	-	TRBD1
TGCGCCAGCAGCTTGGCCGGGACTAGCGGGTACTACGAGCAGTACTTC	CASSLAGTSGYYEQYF	TRBJ2-7	TRBV5-1	-	TRBD2
TGTGCCAGTAGATTGGACAGGAGAGATGGCTACACCTTC	CASRLDRRDGYTF	TRBJ1-2	TRBV19	once	TRBD1
TGTGCCAGCAGACCCAGCGGGAGGTCCTACAATGAGCAGTTCTTC	CASRPSGRSYNEQFF	TRBJ2-1	TRBV6-1	-	TRBD2
TGTGCCAGCAGGAACACACGAGATACGCAGTATTTT	CASRNTRDTQYF	TRBJ2-3	TRBV27	few	-
TGTGCCAGCAGTTTTGGCCAGGGTGGCAACGAGCAGTACTTC	CASSFGQGGNEQYF	TRBJ2-7	TRBV27	-	-
TGTGCCAGCAGCCCCCCCGGGGTAACTAATGAAAAACTGTTTTTT	CASSPPGVTNEKLFF	TRBJ1-4	TRBV2	-	-
TGTGCCAGCAGCTTACAATCCCGTCGGGAGACCCAGTACTTC	CASSLQSRRETQYF	TRBJ2-5	TRBV11-3	once	-